The sequence of this T cell receptor beta chain was determined in a study of shared clonotypes between healthy human individuals. A deep-level run was used for the assay. Here immunoSEQ multiplex PCR was the method, and the copy in TCRdb shows in-frame clones only, minus some. The sample records 450,000 to 700,000 clones, about 95% being singletons. V lost 0 bases, J lost 8 bases, and 17 bases lay in between. CDR3 size: 15 residues. Germline CDR1 is KGHSY and CDR2 is FQNENV. Only one count was recorded for this clone. Terminally differentiated effector memory CD45RA+ cells were left out of the naive CD8 fraction, which was CD45RO-negative and positively selected for CCR7.

This receptor was obtained from a woman in her 30s in good health. This chain joins TRBV16 and TRBJ2-7, with a weak D call TRBD2 (6 bases). Sequenced sample: naive CD8+ T cells sorted from blood. CDR3 residues: CASSQSEGLNIKQYF. CDR3 nucleotide sequence: TGTGCCAGCAGCCAATCAGAGGGACTTAATATAAAGCAGTACTTC. The full variable domain, in which reference TRBV16 and TRBJ2-7 provide the parts outside the CDR3, is GEEVAQTPKHLVRGEGQKAKLYCAPIKGHSYVFWYQQVLKNEFKFLISFQNENVFDETGMPKERFSAKCLPNSPCSLEIQATKLEDSAVYFCASSQSEGLNIKQYFGPGTRLTVT.